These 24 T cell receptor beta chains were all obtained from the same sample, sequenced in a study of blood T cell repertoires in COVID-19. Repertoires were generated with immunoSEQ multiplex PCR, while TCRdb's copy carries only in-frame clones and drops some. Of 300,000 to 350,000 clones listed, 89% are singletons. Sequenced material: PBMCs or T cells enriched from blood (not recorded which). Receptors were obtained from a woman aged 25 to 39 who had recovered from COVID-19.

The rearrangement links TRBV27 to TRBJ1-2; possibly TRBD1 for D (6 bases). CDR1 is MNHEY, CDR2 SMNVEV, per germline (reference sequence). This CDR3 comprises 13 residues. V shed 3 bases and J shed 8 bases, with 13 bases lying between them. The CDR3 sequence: CASSFGRGEGYTF. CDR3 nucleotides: TGTGCCAGCAGTTTTGGCAGGGGTGAAGGCTACACCTTC.

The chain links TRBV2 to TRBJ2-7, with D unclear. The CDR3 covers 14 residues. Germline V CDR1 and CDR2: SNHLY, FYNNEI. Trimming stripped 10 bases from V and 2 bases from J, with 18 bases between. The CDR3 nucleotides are TGTGCCACCGAATATGGCGGCATAACCTACGAGCAGTACTTC. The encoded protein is CATEYGGITYEQYF.

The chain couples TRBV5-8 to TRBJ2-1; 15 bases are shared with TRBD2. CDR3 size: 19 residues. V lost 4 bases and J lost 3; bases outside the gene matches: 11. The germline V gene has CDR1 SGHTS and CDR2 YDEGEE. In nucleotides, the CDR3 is TGTGCCAGCAGCAGATATGGACTAGCGGGAGGGCCGAACTACAATGAGCAGTTCTTC. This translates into CASSRYGLAGGPNYNEQFF.

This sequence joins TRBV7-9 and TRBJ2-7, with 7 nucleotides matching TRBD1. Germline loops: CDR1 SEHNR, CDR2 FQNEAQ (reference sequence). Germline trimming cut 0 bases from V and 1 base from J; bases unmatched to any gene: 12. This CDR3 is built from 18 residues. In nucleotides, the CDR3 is TGTGCCAGCAGCTTAGCAGCCGGGACAGACATTGGATCCTACGAGCAGTACTTC. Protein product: CASSLAAGTDIGSYEQYF.

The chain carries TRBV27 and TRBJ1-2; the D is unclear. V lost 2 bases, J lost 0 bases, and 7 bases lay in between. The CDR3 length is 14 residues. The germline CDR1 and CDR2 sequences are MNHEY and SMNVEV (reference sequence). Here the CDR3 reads CASSLAAANYGYTF. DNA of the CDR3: TGTGCCAGCAGTTTAGCGGCGGCTAACTATGGCTACACCTTC.

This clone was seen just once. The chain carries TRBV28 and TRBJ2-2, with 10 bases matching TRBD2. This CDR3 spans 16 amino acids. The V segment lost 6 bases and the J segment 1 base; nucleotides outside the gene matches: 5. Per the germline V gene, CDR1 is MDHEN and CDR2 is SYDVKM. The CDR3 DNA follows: TGTGCCAGCAGCCTAAGGACTAGCGGGAACACCGGGGAGCTGTTTTTT. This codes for CASSLRTSGNTGELFF.

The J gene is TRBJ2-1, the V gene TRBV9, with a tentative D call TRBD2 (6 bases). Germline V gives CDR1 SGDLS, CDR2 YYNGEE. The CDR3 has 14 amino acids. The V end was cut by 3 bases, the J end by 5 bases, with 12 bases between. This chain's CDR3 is CASSAGTPNNEQFF. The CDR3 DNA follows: TGTGCCAGCAGCGCCGGGACTCCCAACAATGAGCAGTTCTTC.

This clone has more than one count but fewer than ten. CDR3 coding DNA: TGCGCCAGCAGCCCACAGGGGGCCACTGAAGCTTTCTTT. It specifies CASSPQGATEAFF. The chain is built from TRBV4-1 and TRBJ1-1; TRBD1 aligns across 9 bases. The germline V gene has CDR1 MGHRA and CDR2 YSYEKL. With 4 bases clipped from V and 4 bases from J, the junction kept 1 base outside the gene matches. There are 13 residues in the CDR3.

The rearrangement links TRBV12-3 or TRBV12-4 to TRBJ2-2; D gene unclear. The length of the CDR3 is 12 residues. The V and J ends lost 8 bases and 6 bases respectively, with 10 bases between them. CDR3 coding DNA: TGTGCCAGCTCAGGCGTTTCCGGGGAGCTGTTTTTT. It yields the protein CASSGVSGELFF.

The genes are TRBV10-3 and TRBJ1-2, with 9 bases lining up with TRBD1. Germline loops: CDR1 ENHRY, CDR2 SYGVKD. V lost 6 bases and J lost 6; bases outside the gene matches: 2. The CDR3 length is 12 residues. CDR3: CAIRGQGNGYTF. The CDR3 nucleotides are TGTGCCATCAGGGGACAGGGTAATGGCTACACCTTC.

The CDR3 DNA is TGTGCCAGCAGCTTAGCCACAGGAAACTATGGCTACACCTTC. It yields the protein CASSLATGNYGYTF. The chain combines TRBV7-9 with TRBJ1-2; tentative D call: TRBD1 (5 bases). The CDR3 spans 14 residues. Trimming left V 0 bases short and J 2 bases short, with 7 bases between. Germline CDR1 is SEHNR and CDR2 is FQNEAQ (reference sequence).

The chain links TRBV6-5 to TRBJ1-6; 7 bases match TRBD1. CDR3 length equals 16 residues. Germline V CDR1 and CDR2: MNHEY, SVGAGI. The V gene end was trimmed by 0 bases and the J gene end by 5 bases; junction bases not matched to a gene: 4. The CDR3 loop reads CASSYSGGPHNSPLHF. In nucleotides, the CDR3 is TGTGCCAGCAGTTACTCAGGGGGCCCTCATAATTCACCCCTCCACTTT.

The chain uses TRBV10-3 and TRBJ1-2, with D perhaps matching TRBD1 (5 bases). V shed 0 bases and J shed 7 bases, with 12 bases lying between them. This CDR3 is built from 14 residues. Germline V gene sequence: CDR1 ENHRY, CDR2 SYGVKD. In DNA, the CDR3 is TGTGCCATCAGTGAGTCGACGGGGAGGGGTGGCTACACCTTC. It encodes CAISESTGRGGYTF.

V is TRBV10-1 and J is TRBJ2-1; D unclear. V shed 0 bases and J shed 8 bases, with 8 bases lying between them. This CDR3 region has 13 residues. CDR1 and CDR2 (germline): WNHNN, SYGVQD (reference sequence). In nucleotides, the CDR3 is TGCGCCAGCAGTGAGTCAGAGGCCCATGAGCAGTTCTTC. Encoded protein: CASSESEAHEQFF.

CDR3 in DNA: TGTGCCACCAGCAGATCACAGGGGACCCCGGGTGCAGATACGCAGTATTTT. Its translation: CATSRSQGTPGADTQYF. V gene TRBV15 combines with J gene TRBJ2-3; TRBD1 matches 7 bases. The germline CDR1 and CDR2 sequences are LNHNV and YYDKDF (reference sequence). This CDR3 region has 17 residues. Losses at the gene ends were 2 bases for V and 4 bases for J; bases not matched to a gene: 12.

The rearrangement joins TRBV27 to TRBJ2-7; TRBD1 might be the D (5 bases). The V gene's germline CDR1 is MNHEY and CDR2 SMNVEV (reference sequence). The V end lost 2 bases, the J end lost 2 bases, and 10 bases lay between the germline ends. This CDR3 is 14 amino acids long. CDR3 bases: TGTGCCAGCAGTTTAGGGGCCTCTCCCTACGAGCAGTACTTC. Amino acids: CASSLGASPYEQYF.

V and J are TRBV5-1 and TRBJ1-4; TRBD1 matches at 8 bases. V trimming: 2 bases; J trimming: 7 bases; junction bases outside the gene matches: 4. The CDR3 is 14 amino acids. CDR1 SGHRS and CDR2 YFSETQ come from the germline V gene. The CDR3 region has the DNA TGCGCCAGCAGCTTCGACAGGGGAGGTGAAAAACTGTTTTTT. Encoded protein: CASSFDRGGEKLFF.

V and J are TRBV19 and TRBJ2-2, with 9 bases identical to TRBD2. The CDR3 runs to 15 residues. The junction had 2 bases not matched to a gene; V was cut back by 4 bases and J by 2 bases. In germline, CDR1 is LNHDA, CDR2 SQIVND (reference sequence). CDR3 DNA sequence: TGTGCCAGTAGTAGCGGGAGGGAAAACACCGGGGAGCTGTTTTTT. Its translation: CASSSGRENTGELFF.

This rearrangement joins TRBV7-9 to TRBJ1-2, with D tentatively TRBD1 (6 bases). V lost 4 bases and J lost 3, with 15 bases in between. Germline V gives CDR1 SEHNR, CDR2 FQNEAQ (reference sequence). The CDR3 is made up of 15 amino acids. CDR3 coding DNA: TGTGCCAGCAGCTCGACGAGTCAGGGGTACTATGGCTACACCTTC. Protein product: CASSSTSQGYYGYTF.

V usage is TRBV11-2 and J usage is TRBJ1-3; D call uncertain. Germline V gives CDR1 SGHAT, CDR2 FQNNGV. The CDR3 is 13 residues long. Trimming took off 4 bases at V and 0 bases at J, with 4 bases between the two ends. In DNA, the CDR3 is TGTGCCAGCAGCTATATCTCTGGAAACACCATATATTTT. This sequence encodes CASSYISGNTIYF.

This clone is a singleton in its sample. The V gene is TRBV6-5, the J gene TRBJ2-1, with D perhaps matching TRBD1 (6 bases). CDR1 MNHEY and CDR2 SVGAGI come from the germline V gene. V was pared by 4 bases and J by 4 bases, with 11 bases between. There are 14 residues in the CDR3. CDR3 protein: CASSSGHPYNEQFF. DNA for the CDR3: TGTGCCAGCAGTTCGGGACACCCATACAATGAGCAGTTCTTC.

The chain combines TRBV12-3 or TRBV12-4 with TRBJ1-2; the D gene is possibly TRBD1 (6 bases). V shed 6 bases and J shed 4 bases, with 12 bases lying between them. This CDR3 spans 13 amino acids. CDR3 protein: CASSPDRTYGYTF. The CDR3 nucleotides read TGTGCCAGCAGCCCCGACAGGACCTATGGCTACACCTTC.

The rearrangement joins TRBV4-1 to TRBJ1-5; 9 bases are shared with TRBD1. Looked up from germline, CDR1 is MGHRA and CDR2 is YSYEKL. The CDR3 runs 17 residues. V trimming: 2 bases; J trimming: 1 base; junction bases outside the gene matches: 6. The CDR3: CASSQPDRGLSNQPQHF. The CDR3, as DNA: TGCGCCAGCAGCCAACCGGACAGGGGTTTGAGCAATCAGCCCCAGCATTTT.

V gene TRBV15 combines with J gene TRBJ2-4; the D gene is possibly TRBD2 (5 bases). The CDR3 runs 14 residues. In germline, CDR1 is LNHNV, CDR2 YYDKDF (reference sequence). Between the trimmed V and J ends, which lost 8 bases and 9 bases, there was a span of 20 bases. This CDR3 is CATASGLLEGIQYF. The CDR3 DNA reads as TGTGCCACCGCGAGCGGCCTTCTCGAGGGCATTCAGTACTTC.